Reported below is one T cell receptor (beta chain). Its antigen is undetermined. TCRdb recomputed calls from the RT-PCR reads with MiXCR, one row per CDR3 protein. The table includes approximately 16,000 distinct CDR3 sequences, roughly four fifths detected once. Trimming took off 5 bases at V and 6 bases at J, with 17 bases between the two ends. The CDR3 has 14 amino acids. The germline gives CDR1 PRHDT, CDR2 FYEKMQ (reference sequence). This sample stems from a study of yellow fever vaccine responses in identical twins. Study results and caveats: Reportedly, the T cell response mounted by twins to vaccine seemed partly convergent, partly personalized.

This material consisted of T cells from blood (PBMCs), unsorted or a sorted subset (not recorded which), taken before or after yellow fever vaccination (not recorded which). The chain employs TRBV13 and TRBJ2-7; possibly TRBD1 for D (5 bases). This receptor was identified in a woman aged 18-29 years who received the yellow fever vaccine. The CDR3 DNA reads as TGTGCCAGCAGCCCTTCAGGGAAATCGGGCGAGCAGTACTTC. Its translation is CASSPSGKSGEQYF.